A single sample is the source of the 29 T cell receptor beta chains below, sequenced in a study of blood T cell repertoires in COVID-19. Produced via immunoSEQ multiplex PCR; TCRdb's table is partial and in-frame only. The sample contains about 160,000 clones, more than 75% of which appear only once. The specimen sequenced was PBMCs or T cells enriched from blood (not recorded which). The receptors were gathered from a woman between 45 and 60 years old who had recovered from COVID-19.

V usage is TRBV9 and J usage is TRBJ2-5, with a possible D match to TRBD2 (6 bases). Germline lookup yields CDR1 SGDLS and CDR2 YYNGEE. The CDR3 runs to 14 residues. The V end was cut by 4 bases, the J end by 5 bases, with 15 bases between. CDR3 bases: TGTGCCAGCAGCCCCCAGAGCCGGGGGGAGACCCAGTACTTC. The encoded protein is CASSPQSRGETQYF.

On this clone: This CDR3 is also generated by other DNA sequences in the sample. The chain links TRBV9 to TRBJ1-1, with a possible D match to TRBD1 (5 bases). Germline V gives CDR1 SGDLS, CDR2 YYNGEE. CDR3 length equals 14 residues. Trimming shortened V by 0 bases and J by 3 bases, and 9 bases separated the two germline ends. The CDR3 DNA sequence: TGTGCCAGCAGCGTAGCAGGGAGGGACACTGAAGCTTTCTTT. This sequence encodes CASSVAGRDTEAFF.

The genes are TRBV7-2 and TRBJ1-1; D gene unclear. V gave up 1 base and J gave up 1 base, with 7 bases separating them. CDR3 length: 14 residues. Germline CDR1 reads SGHTA; CDR2 reads FQGNSA. Written as DNA, the CDR3 is TGTGCCAGCAGCTTAGTGGTACAGAACACTGAAGCTTTCTTT. Amino acid sequence: CASSLVVQNTEAFF. Complete variable domain (other parts from reference TRBV7-2 and TRBJ1-1): GAGVSQSPSNKVTEKGKDVELRCDPISGHTALYWYRQSLGQGLEFLIYFQGNSAPDKSGLPSDRFSAERTGGSVSTLTIQRTQQEDSAVYLCASSLVVQNTEAFFGQGTRLTVV.

A remark on this clone: This CDR3 is also generated by other DNA sequences in the sample. The chain employs TRBV5-4 and TRBJ1-1, with D perhaps TRBD1 (5 bases). CDR3 length equals 15 residues. V gave up 0 bases and J gave up 0 bases, with 9 bases separating them. Germline CDR1 and CDR2: SGHNT and YYREEE (reference sequence). CDR3 protein: CASSLATGMNTEAFF. CDR3 DNA sequence: TGTGCCAGCAGCTTGGCCACAGGAATGAACACTGAAGCTTTCTTT.

The count of this clone is one. The chain uses TRBV27 and TRBJ2-3; 8 bases line up with TRBD2. Trimming removed 0 bases from V and 2 bases from J; junction bases left unmatched: 4. Germline V gene data show CDR1 as MNHEY and CDR2 as SMNVEV (reference sequence). The CDR3 length is 16 residues. The CDR3 coding sequence is TGTGCCAGCAGTTTATCGTCTAGCGGGCACACAGATACGCAGTATTTT. As protein: CASSLSSSGHTDTQYF.

This clone was counted only a few times. The chain is built from TRBV29-1 and TRBJ2-3; a weak D match, TRBD2 (5 bases). V shed 5 bases and J shed 7 bases, with 7 bases lying between them. CDR3 size: 10 residues. Germline V gene lookup returns CDR1 SQVTM and CDR2 ANQGSEA. CDR3 sequence reads: CSVTGNTQYF. The CDR3 region has the DNA TGCAGCGTTACGGGAAATACGCAGTATTTT.

The V call is TRBV5-1, the J call TRBJ2-2, with 9 bases matching TRBD1. The CDR3 covers 15 residues. V was clipped by 4 bases and J by 3 bases; unmatched bases: 4. Per the germline V gene, CDR1 is SGHRS and CDR2 is YFSETQ. Here the CDR3 reads CASSLDRGHTGELFF. CDR3 nucleotides: TGCGCCAGCAGCCTGGACAGGGGCCACACCGGGGAGCTGTTTTTT.

In this sample, this clone turned up a few times. CDR3: CASSLSPRAGELFF. CDR3 sequence (DNA): TGTGCCAGCAGCTTATCCCCCAGGGCCGGGGAGCTGTTTTTT. This chain joins TRBV7-2 and TRBJ2-2, with a weak D call TRBD1 (5 bases). Trimming took off 2 bases at V and 6 bases at J, with 10 bases between the two ends. The CDR3 length is 14 residues. Germline CDR1 is SGHTA and CDR2 is FQGNSA.

This clone was counted a few times. The chain links TRBV18 to TRBJ1-6, with D maybe TRBD1 (6 bases). Trimming took 5 bases from V and 6 from J, leaving 20 bases between them. The CDR3 contains 17 residues. Germline V lookup: CDR1 KGHSH, CDR2 LQKENI. CDR3 bases: TGTGCCAGCTCATATTCTTCAGGGGTGAGTCCTAATTCACCCCTCCACTTT. Encoded protein: CASSYSSGVSPNSPLHF.

The chain has TRBV6-5 and TRBJ1-2; D uncertain. This CDR3 is built from 15 residues. With 0 bases removed from V and 2 bases from J, the gap between germline ends came to 10 bases. Germline V gives CDR1 MNHEY, CDR2 SVGAGI. The CDR3 bases are TGTGCCAGCAGTTACTCGGGCAGCAAAAACTATGGCTACACCTTC. Translating gives CASSYSGSKNYGYTF.

The gene calls are TRBV5-1 and TRBJ2-7, with a tentative D call TRBD1 (5 bases). With 0 bases removed from V and 3 bases from J, the gap between germline ends came to 10 bases. CDR1 is SGHRS and CDR2 is YFSETQ in the germline V gene. The CDR3 spans 14 residues. The CDR3 spells CASSLGTTVYEQYF. The CDR3 DNA reads TGCGCCAGCAGCTTGGGGACAACTGTCTACGAGCAGTACTTC.

This sequence joins TRBV19 and TRBJ1-2; D gene unclear. The length of the CDR3 is 13 residues. Trimming shortened V by 3 bases and J by 2 bases, and 7 bases separated the two germline ends. Looked up from germline, CDR1 is LNHDA and CDR2 is SQIVND (reference sequence). CDR3 in DNA: TGTGCCAGTAGTATCCAGGTGAACTATGGCTACACCTTC. Protein: CASSIQVNYGYTF.

The chain has TRBV6-5 and TRBJ2-7, with a weak D call TRBD2 (5 bases). The CDR3 sequence is 14 residues long. V lost 6 bases to trimming and J lost 4 bases, with 16 bases between them. Germline values: CDR1 MNHEY, CDR2 SVGAGI. The CDR3 DNA is TGTGCCAGCAGCCGGTCGGGGATAGGTTACGAGCAGTACTTC. This codes for CASSRSGIGYEQYF.

This clone came up a few times. The chain couples TRBV19 to TRBJ2-7; 10 nucleotides match TRBD1. Germline assignment: CDR1 LNHDA and CDR2 SQIVND (reference sequence). The CDR3 extends over 14 amino acids. J was trimmed by 7 bases and V by 3 bases; bases with no gene match: 6. CDR3 DNA: TGTGCCAGTAGTATCCCCGGGACAGGGGTTGAGCAGTACTTC. This gives the protein CASSIPGTGVEQYF. The whole variable domain, remainder taken from reference TRBV19 and TRBJ2-7, is DGGITQSPKYLFRKEGQNVTLSCEQNLNHDAMYWYRQDPGQGLRLIYYSQIVNDFQKGDIAEGYSVSREKKESFPLTVTSAQKNPTAFYLCASSIPGTGVEQYFGPGTRLTVT.

The chain employs TRBV4-2 and TRBJ2-1, with TRBD2 identical over 10 bases. The V gene's germline CDR1 is LGHNA and CDR2 YNFKEQ. CDR3 length equals 18 residues. V shed 1 base and J 9 bases; nucleotides not matched to a gene: 15. The CDR3 here is CASSQALAGRAVRGEQFF. DNA of the CDR3: TGTGCCAGCAGCCAAGCACTAGCGGGGCGAGCGGTTCGGGGTGAGCAGTTCTTC.

Points on this clone: This sample includes further DNA sequences coding for the same CDR3. The rearrangement joins TRBV29-1 to TRBJ2-5; possible D gene TRBD1, 6 bases. CDR1 is SQVTM, CDR2 ANQGSEA, per germline. Deletions cut 4 bases from V and 2 bases from J, with 8 bases between. This CDR3 contains 12 residues. CDR3 in amino acids: CSVGRGQETQYF. The CDR3 DNA reads as TGCAGCGTTGGCAGGGGACAAGAGACCCAGTACTTC.

The chain is built from TRBV9 and TRBJ2-5, with TRBD2 as a possible D gene (6 bases). The CDR3 length is 17 residues. CDR1 is SGDLS, CDR2 YYNGEE, per germline. V was shortened by 3 bases and J by 7 bases, with 25 bases between the two germline ends. The CDR3 is CASSGGPSWRGKGTQYF. DNA for the CDR3: TGTGCCAGCAGCGGGGGACCGTCCTGGCGGGGAAAAGGGACCCAGTACTTC.

The rearrangement links TRBV7-2 to TRBJ2-2; 9 nucleotides line up with TRBD2. Germline lookup yields CDR1 SGHTA and CDR2 FQGNSA. The CDR3 covers 18 residues. With V trimmed by 2 bases and J by 0 bases, 7 bases remained unmatched. The CDR3 coding sequence is TGTGCCAGCAGCTTAATGGTAGCGGGGGCCGCGAACACCGGGGAGCTGTTTTTT. This translates into CASSLMVAGAANTGELFF.

In its sample, this clone was seen a few times. The genes are TRBV3-1 (or the pseudogene TRBV3-2) and TRBJ1-6, with D possibly TRBD1 on 6 matching bases. The CDR3 has 15 residues. Per germline, CDR1 LGHDT and CDR2 YNNKEL (reference sequence). The V gene lost 4 bases and the J gene lost 10 bases, with 17 bases spanning the gap. The CDR3 is CASSRSGQSRSPLHF. In DNA form, the CDR3 reads TGTGCCAGCAGCCGATCCGGACAGTCAAGGTCACCCCTCCACTTT.

The chain couples TRBV7-9 to TRBJ2-7; D call uncertain. This CDR3 contains 13 residues. The germline CDR1 and CDR2 sequences are SEHNR and FQNEAQ (reference sequence). The V end lost 2 bases, the J end lost 1 base, and 6 bases lay between the germline ends. For the CDR3, the DNA is TGTGCCAGCAGCTTATCCCAATCCTACGAGCAGTACTTC. This translates into CASSLSQSYEQYF.

The chain uses TRBV30 and TRBJ1-3; TRBD1 might be the D (6 bases). Germline V gene sequence: CDR1 GTSNPN, CDR2 SVGIG (reference sequence). V was shortened by 4 bases and J by 2 bases, with 9 bases between the two germline ends. The CDR3 spans 13 residues. The CDR3 region has the DNA TGTGCCTGGACACAGGGTGCTGGAAACACCATATATTTT. It is translated as CAWTQGAGNTIYF.

The J gene is TRBJ1-1, the V gene TRBV19; no firm D call. Trimming stripped 6 bases from V and 1 base from J, with 15 bases between. This CDR3 comprises 15 residues. Germline V lookup: CDR1 LNHDA, CDR2 SQIVND (reference sequence). The CDR3 spells CASRPLWFGNTEAFF. CDR3 sequence (DNA): TGTGCCAGTAGGCCCCTATGGTTTGGGAACACTGAAGCTTTCTTT.

This chain links TRBV3-1 (or the pseudogene TRBV3-2) with TRBJ2-3, with D maybe TRBD1 (6 bases). Trimming shortened V by 6 bases and J by 0 bases, and 7 bases separated the two germline ends. This CDR3 has 13 residues. CDR1 and CDR2 from the germline V gene are LGHDT and YNNKEL (reference sequence). CDR3 protein: CASRRGSTDTQYF. CDR3 nucleotides: TGTGCCAGCAGGAGGGGGAGCACAGATACGCAGTATTTT.

V is TRBV7-3 and J is TRBJ2-1; 10 nucleotides line up with TRBD2. The germline V gene has CDR1 SGHTA and CDR2 FQGTGA. The length of the CDR3 is 15 residues. Trimming at V came to 5 bases and at J to 9 bases, leaving 10 bases not matched to a gene. DNA for the CDR3: TGTGCCAGCAGCGCGAGCGGGGGGGCCGGTATTGAGCAGTTCTTC. It encodes CASSASGGAGIEQFF.

The chain has TRBV7-6 and TRBJ2-5; TRBD2 is a possible D gene (6 bases). The CDR3 has 15 residues. The V and J ends lost 1 base and 5 bases respectively, with 14 bases between them. Germline-derived CDR1 and CDR2 are SGHVS and FNYEAQ. The CDR3 protein is CASSLGLLAGETQYF. CDR3 DNA: TGTGCCAGCAGCTTAGGACTACTAGCTGGGGAGACCCAGTACTTC.

J is TRBJ2-1 and V is TRBV18; D possibly corresponds to TRBD2 (6 bases). The germline V gene encodes CDR1 KGHSH and CDR2 LQKENI. CDR3 size: 14 residues. Trimming left V 2 bases short and J 9 bases short, with 14 bases between. The CDR3 DNA reads TGTGCCAGCTCACCAAGTCAGGGAGGTGTTGAGCAGTTCTTC. This sequence encodes CASSPSQGGVEQFF. The full variable domain, its missing parts supplied by reference TRBV18 and TRBJ2-1, is NAGVMQNPRHLVRRRGQEARLRCSPMKGHSHVYWYRQLPEEGLKFMVYLQKENIIDESGMPKERFSAEFPKEGPSILRIQQVVRGDSAAYFCASSPSQGGVEQFFGPGTRLTVL.

This chain joins TRBV5-1 and TRBJ1-5; tentative D call: TRBD1 (5 bases). Trimming left V 4 bases short and J 6 bases short, with 17 bases between. The CDR3 runs to 15 residues. CDR1 SGHRS and CDR2 YFSETQ come from the germline V gene. The CDR3 region has the DNA TGCGCCAGCAGCAAGGGGTTGTCGGAGGGTCAGCCCCAGCATTTT. Residues: CASSKGLSEGQPQHF.

This clone appeared once. The chain recombines TRBV6-5 with TRBJ1-2; TRBD1 agrees at 8 bases. Germline V gene lookup returns CDR1 MNHEY and CDR2 SVGAGI. V trimming: 2 bases; J trimming: 4 bases; junction bases outside the gene matches: 3. The CDR3 totals 14 residues. The CDR3 DNA reads as TGTGCCAGCAGTTACCAGACAGGGGCCTATGGCTACACCTTC. This translates into CASSYQTGAYGYTF.

This clone has just one count. The chain joins TRBV4-1 to TRBJ1-2; the match to TRBD1 covers 7 bases. CDR1 and CDR2 from the germline V gene are MGHRA and YSYEKL. With V trimmed by 6 bases and J by 2 bases, 3 bases remained unmatched. CDR3 length equals 13 residues. The CDR3 protein is CASRQGINYGYTF. CDR3 DNA sequence: TGCGCCAGCAGACAGGGGATCAACTATGGCTACACCTTC.